These 5 T cell receptor beta chains originate from one sample sequenced in a study of blood T cell repertoires in COVID-19. Profiling relied on immunoSEQ multiplex PCR, and the TCRdb table lists in-frame clones only, not all of them. In the table there are some 150,000 clones, roughly 90% of which are singletons. Sequencing input: peripheral blood. The source of these receptors is a woman in her sixties with COVID-19, enrolled during active disease.

The chain couples TRBV11-3 to TRBJ2-5; 11 bases map to TRBD2. The trim removed 4 bases at V and 14 bases at J, leaving 12 bases unmatched. CDR1 and CDR2 from the germline V gene are SGHNT and YENEEA. CDR3 length: 14 amino acids. The CDR3 DNA reads TGTGCCAGCAGCTCTACCGGGACTAGCGGTCCGAGCTACTTC. Translated: CASSSTGTSGPSYF.

For the CDR3, the DNA is TGTGCCAGCAGCGCAACCGGGACTCACTACAATGAGCAGTTCTTC. It encodes CASSATGTHYNEQFF. The chain links TRBV9 to TRBJ2-1; weak D call: TRBD2 (6 bases). Trimming shortened V by 3 bases and J by 3 bases, and 13 bases separated the two germline ends. This CDR3 contains 15 residues. Germline loops: CDR1 SGDLS, CDR2 YYNGEE.

The chain has TRBV6-5 and TRBJ1-2; D is possibly TRBD1 (6 bases). Between the trimmed V and J ends, which lost 7 bases and 3 bases, there was a span of 12 bases. This CDR3 spans 13 amino acids. Germline CDR1 reads MNHEY; CDR2 reads SVGAGI. CDR3 bases: TGTGCCAGCACCAAGACAGGCGACTATGGCTACACCTTC. It codes for CASTKTGDYGYTF.

The chain couples TRBV7-2 to TRBJ1-2, with 7 nucleotides matching TRBD1. Germline V CDR1 and CDR2: SGHTA, FQGNSA. With V trimmed by 5 bases and J by 5 bases, 11 bases remained unmatched. This CDR3 is built from 15 residues. CDR3 in amino acids: CASSPQVGQSYGYTF. Written as DNA, the CDR3 is TGTGCCAGCAGCCCGCAGGTGGGACAGTCTTATGGCTACACCTTC.

The chain carries TRBV28 and TRBJ1-4, with D uncertain. The germline CDR1 and CDR2 sequences are MDHEN and SYDVKM. CDR3 size: 16 residues. The V end was cut by 6 bases, the J end by 3 bases, with 17 bases between. The CDR3: CASSPTDNPSNEKLFF. CDR3 DNA sequence: TGTGCCAGCAGCCCCACCGACAACCCTTCTAATGAAAAACTGTTTTTT.